The rows below give T cell receptor beta chains drawn from one sample of a study of OX40 agonist ivuxolimab in advanced cancers. Profiled with immunoSEQ multiplex PCR; TCRdb holds only in-frame clones, not every one. The top ten clones hold about 0.8% of a sample with about 80,000 clones, 80% to 90% of them seen once. The specimen comprised CD4+ or CD8+ T cells sorted from blood, sampled in a trial of the OX40 agonist ivuxolimab. Receptors originate from an adult with an advanced solid tumor such as melanoma, head and neck, liver or kidney cancer. CDR3s include the opening cysteine and the closing phenylalanine or tryptophan. The D gene is left open where the match is weak. The size of a clone is reported for some rows only, either as once, few or many, or as a class for expanded clones.

D gene	V gene	J gene	clone size	CDR3 DNA	CDR3 protein
.	TRBV5-5	TRBJ2-7	once	TGTGCCAGCAGCCCCGGAACCTACGAGCAGTACTTC	CASSPGTYEQYF
TRBD1	TRBV18	TRBJ2-1	.	TGTGCCAGCTATAAATCCGGGACAGGGTACAATGAGCAGTTCTTC	CASYKSGTGYNEQFF
TRBD1	TRBV30	TRBJ2-7	.	TGTGCCTGGAGCCCGGGACAGGGCTACGAGCAGTACTTC	CAWSPGQGYEQYF
.	TRBV6-6	TRBJ2-2	.	TGTGCCAGCAACAGGGAGAACACCGGGGAGCTGTTTTTT	CASNRENTGELFF
TRBD2	TRBV6-6	TRBJ2-7	.	TGTGCCAGCACCCCGGGAGGCAATCACTACGAGCAGTACTTC	CASTPGGNHYEQYF
.	TRBV29-1	TRBJ2-7	.	TGCAGCGTTGGGGGCAGTTCTTTCTACGAGCAGTACTTC	CSVGGSSFYEQYF
TRBD2	TRBV7-9	TRBJ2-3	.	TGTGCCAGCAGCCCCGTCGGGGGGGGGAATACGCAGTATTTT	CASSPVGGGNTQYF
TRBD1	TRBV19	TRBJ2-7	.	TGTGCCAGTAGTGCCAGGACAGGGTTGGGATACGAGCAGTACTTC	CASSARTGLGYEQYF
.	TRBV29-1	TRBJ2-2	.	TGCAGCCCCCCCGGGGAGCTGTTTTTT	CSPPGELFF
.	TRBV30	TRBJ2-7	.	TGTGCCTGGAGTAGTTCAGGGGACGAGCAGTACTTC	CAWSSSGDEQYF
TRBD1	TRBV30	TRBJ2-1	.	TGTGCCTGGAGTGTACAAGGGGGCCGCAATGAGCAGTTCTTC	CAWSVQGGRNEQFF
.	TRBV2	TRBJ2-2	few	TGTGCCAGCAGTGATGGGGGGAGCCCCACCGGGGAGCTGTTTTTT	CASSDGGSPTGELFF
.	TRBV18	TRBJ1-2	once	TGTGCCAGCTCACCATCAGGGGTGGAGGATGGCTACACCTTC	CASSPSGVEDGYTF
.	TRBV9	TRBJ1-1	.	TGTGCCAGCAACGAAGTCGGGGCCCTGAACACTGAAGCTTTCTTT	CASNEVGALNTEAFF
TRBD1	TRBV15	TRBJ1-6	few	TGTGCCACCAGCCCAAGGACAGGGGTGAATTCACCCCTCCACTTT	CATSPRTGVNSPLHF
TRBD1	TRBV11-3	TRBJ2-1	.	TGTGCCAGCAGCTTTTCACAGGGGGATGAGCAGTTCTTC	CASSFSQGDEQFF